This T cell receptor beta chain was identified in a study of CD8+ T cells in alopecia areata. At the level of the study: Severity scoring for treated patients was based on the percentage of affected scalp area.

This CDR3 comprises 16 residues. Germline V gene sequence: CDR1 SGHRS, CDR2 YFSETQ. Trimming took 0 bases from V and 0 from J, leaving 7 bases between them. Study-level points and caveats: Patients displayed less clarity in TCR sharing than mice, a finding possibly related to HLA.

In its sample, this clone was seen a few times. Its antigen is not identified. Treatment indicated: oral pan-JAK inhibitor, 5-10 mg twice daily. The authors extracted RNA and reverse transcribed it into cDNA as the sequencing template. Data came from immunoSEQ multiplex PCR; TCRdb stores just in-frame clones and leaves some out. Among some 180,000 clones, approximately 49% were seen once, and the ten largest hold about 9.5%. This receptor was taken from a human donor with alopecia areata. Source: CD8+ T cells sorted from blood, taken around week 53, from a patient treated with tofacitinib. V is TRBV5-1 and J is TRBJ1-6; D unresolved. The CDR3: CASSLDQSSYNSPLHF. For the CDR3, the DNA is TGCGCCAGCAGCTTGGATCAGAGCTCCTATAATTCACCCCTCCACTTT.